What follows are 30 T cell receptor beta chains derived from one specimen sequenced in a study of a mutant IDH1 vaccine in newly diagnosed glioma (dated by TCRdb to the early 2020s). The sample's time point label, in plain terms: week 47, end of study. Every vaccine dose consisted of 300 ug of a 20-mer mutant IDH1 peptide in Montanide, administered subcutaneously together with topical imiquimod. The library was prepared using the immunoSEQ multiplex PCR assay. In its TCRdb copy, this immuneACCESS table keeps in-frame sequences only and misses some clones. Where compared with another copy, unresolved V genes explain less than half of these, and the others have no known cause. The sample profile shows approximately 32,000 clones; over 85% of them were found once. Under 2.5% of the sample is held by the ten biggest clonotypes. Antigens for these TCRs are unknown. Sequenced material: PBMCs, taken from a glioma patient whose treatment included an IDH1 peptide vaccine. The receptor source for this set is a man aged 40-55 years with glioma.

This chain connects TRBV7-6 to TRBJ1-6, with a weak D call TRBD1 (6 bases). Germline CDR1 reads SGHVS; CDR2 reads FNYEAQ. The CDR3 runs 16 residues. The V end was cut by 4 bases, the J end by 14 bases, with 24 bases between. CDR3: CASSYATGVQGGTLHF. CDR3 nucleotides: TGTGCCAGCAGCTACGCGACAGGCGTCCAAGGGGGAACCCTCCACTTT.

The chain carries TRBV7-2 and TRBJ2-7; D may match TRBD1 or TRBD2 (7 bases each). The V and J ends lost 5 bases and 4 bases respectively, with 15 bases between them. This CDR3 contains 14 residues. Germline CDR1 SGHTA, CDR2 FQGNSA. CDR3 DNA: TGTGCCAGCAGCCCGCGACAGGGAGGGTACGAGCAGTACTTC. Amino acids: CASSPRQGGYEQYF.

The CDR3 sequence is CASSKTGAMNTEAFF. DNA for the CDR3: TGTGCCAGCAGTAAGACAGGGGCTATGAACACTGAAGCTTTCTTT. The chain joins TRBV6-1 to TRBJ1-1; TRBD1 matches 8 bases. Per the germline V gene, CDR1 is MNHNS and CDR2 is SASEGT. CDR3 length equals 15 residues. V was clipped by 5 bases and J by 0 bases; unmatched bases: 5.

The chain uses TRBV6-1 and TRBJ1-2; the D gene is possibly TRBD1 (6 bases). The V gene's germline CDR1 is MNHNS and CDR2 SASEGT. The V end was cut by 7 bases, the J end by 8 bases, with 23 bases between. The CDR3 is 15 amino acids. CDR3 nucleotide sequence: TGTGCCAGCACCGACCAGCGAGGGCAGGGGAAAGGCTACACCTTC. Translating gives CASTDQRGQGKGYTF.

V and J are TRBV18 and TRBJ2-1; 9 bases map to TRBD1. V shed 3 bases, J shed 6 bases, and the junction held 6 bases outside the gene matches. This CDR3 has 15 residues. Germline loops: CDR1 KGHSH, CDR2 LQKENI. The CDR3 DNA reads TGTGCCAGCTCACCCCGGGACAGGGCTTTCAATGAGCAGTTCTTC. Its protein product is CASSPRDRAFNEQFF.

The chain couples TRBV25-1 to TRBJ2-3, with TRBD2 as a possible D gene (6 bases). This CDR3 has 15 amino acids. V lost 7 bases and J 0 bases, leaving 14 bases between the germline ends. Germline V CDR1 and CDR2: MGHDK, SYGVNS. The CDR3 reads CASTRGTSSTDTQYF. CDR3 DNA sequence: TGTGCCAGCACTCGGGGGACTTCGAGCACAGATACGCAGTATTTT.

The V gene is TRBV19, the J gene TRBJ2-5; 7 bases line up with TRBD2. The CDR3 totals 16 residues. The V and J ends lost 4 bases and 2 bases, in that order; junction bases with no gene match: 10. Germline V gene lookup returns CDR1 LNHDA and CDR2 SQIVND (reference sequence). The CDR3 DNA is TGTGCCAGTAGTAAGTCGGAGCGGGAACTACAAGAGACCCAGTACTTC. It is translated as CASSKSERELQETQYF.

This clone has just a few counts. This chain connects TRBV6-4 to TRBJ1-6; a weak D match, TRBD1 (5 bases). This CDR3 comprises 15 residues. V was cut by 3 bases and J by 9 bases, with 15 bases left in between. Germline V gene data show CDR1 as MRHNA and CDR2 as SNTAGT. The CDR3 spells CASSEFLGQSSPLHF. CDR3 bases: TGTGCCAGCAGTGAGTTTCTGGGGCAGTCTTCACCCCTCCACTTT.

This clone turned up a few times. The V call is TRBV5-5, the J call TRBJ1-3; no clear D. Germline assignment: CDR1 SGHKS and CDR2 YYEKEE (reference sequence). The CDR3 sequence is 14 residues long. Between the trimmed V and J ends, which lost 3 bases and 0 bases, there was a span of 7 bases. In nucleotides, the CDR3 is TGTGCCAGCAGCTGGATGAACTCTGGAAACACCATATATTTT. Its protein is CASSWMNSGNTIYF.

This chain uses TRBV9 with TRBJ1-2; no clear D. CDR3 size: 13 residues. Trimming shortened V by 0 bases and J by 3 bases, and 6 bases separated the two germline ends. Looked up from germline, CDR1 is SGDLS and CDR2 is YYNGEE. This chain's CDR3 is CASSVGVDYGYTF. CDR3 coding DNA: TGTGCCAGCAGCGTAGGGGTAGACTATGGCTACACCTTC.

The V call is TRBV19, the J call TRBJ2-6, with D perhaps TRBD1 (6 bases). Germline assignment: CDR1 LNHDA and CDR2 SQIVND (reference sequence). The CDR3 loop spans 19 amino acids. Trimming removed 8 bases from V and 4 bases from J, with 27 bases in between. In DNA form, the CDR3 reads TGTGCCAGTCGAGCTTTGGACAGCCGAGTCTTTAAGGGGGCCAACGTCCTGACTTTC. This encodes CASRALDSRVFKGANVLTF.

V is TRBV10-1 and J is TRBJ1-1; D possibly corresponds to TRBD1 (5 bases). Deletions cut 2 bases from V and 0 bases from J, with 13 bases between. This CDR3 comprises 16 residues. Germline CDR1 reads WNHNN; CDR2 reads SYGVQD (reference sequence). In DNA, the CDR3 is TGCGCCAGCAGTGAGCATGCAGGGAAAGTGAACACTGAAGCTTTCTTT. Its protein is CASSEHAGKVNTEAFF.

J is TRBJ1-2 and V is TRBV7-6; TRBD1 aligns across 9 bases. The germline gives CDR1 SGHVS, CDR2 FNYEAQ. The length of the CDR3 is 15 residues. The J segment lost 5 bases and the V segment lost 5 bases, leaving 9 bases of the junction unmatched. In nucleotides, the CDR3 is TGTGCCAGCAGCGGAGAGGACAGGGGAAGGTATGGCTACACCTTC. This translates into CASSGEDRGRYGYTF.

The chain links TRBV10-3 to TRBJ1-2, with 7 bases aligning to TRBD1. V was pared by 6 bases and J by 3 bases, with 10 bases of the junction left unmatched. The CDR3 runs to 15 residues. Germline values: CDR1 ENHRY, CDR2 SYGVKD. The CDR3 bases are TGTGCCATCAGACCTAGGACAGGTGACGACTATGGCTACACCTTC. Translating gives CAIRPRTGDDYGYTF.

V usage is TRBV19 and J usage is TRBJ1-5, with 10 bases aligning to TRBD1. CDR1 and CDR2 (germline): LNHDA, SQIVND (reference sequence). CDR3 length: 16 amino acids. V shed 4 bases and J 9 bases; nucleotides not matched to a gene: 12. The CDR3 sequence: CASSRDRGDSRLPQHF. The CDR3 bases are TGTGCCAGTAGTAGGGACAGGGGAGACTCTCGGCTGCCCCAGCATTTT.

The chain joins TRBV5-1 to TRBJ1-1; D unresolved. V was trimmed by 1 base and J by 1 base, leaving 8 bases between them. The CDR3 runs 14 residues. Germline V gene lookup returns CDR1 SGHRS and CDR2 YFSETQ. The CDR3 nucleotides read TGCGCCAGCAGCTTGTTCGGAAGGAACACTGAAGCTTTCTTT. Its protein is CASSLFGRNTEAFF.

The CDR3 loop reads CASSPGGGGNTIYF. CDR3 in DNA: TGCGCCAGCAGCCCGGGGGGAGGTGGAAACACCATATATTTT. The genes are TRBV4-1 and TRBJ1-3; maybe TRBD1 (5 bases). The CDR3 contains 14 residues. Germline-derived CDR1 and CDR2 are MGHRA and YSYEKL. Trimming removed 4 bases at V and 3 bases at J, with 10 bases between.

The chain is built from TRBV30 and TRBJ1-2; D might be TRBD1 (5 bases). CDR1 is GTSNPN, CDR2 SVGIG, per germline (reference sequence). This CDR3 has 11 residues. V gave up 3 bases and J gave up 8 bases, with 10 bases separating them. The CDR3 sequence is CAWSRDGGYTF. The CDR3 region has the DNA TGTGCCTGGAGCAGGGATGGGGGCTACACCTTC.

The chain carries TRBV10-3 and TRBJ2-7, with 9 bases identical to TRBD1. Germline-derived CDR1 and CDR2 are ENHRY and SYGVKD. The V gene end was trimmed by 8 bases and the J gene end by 2 bases; junction bases not matched to a gene: 1. This CDR3 contains 12 residues. The CDR3 protein is CAIGTGPYEQYF. CDR3 sequence (DNA): TGTGCCATCGGGACAGGGCCCTACGAGCAGTACTTC.

V usage is TRBV6-5 and J usage is TRBJ1-2, with 7 bases lining up with TRBD1. Germline CDR1 reads MNHEY; CDR2 reads SVGAGI. The CDR3 is 15 amino acids. Trimming removed 6 bases from V and 0 bases from J; junction bases left unmatched: 7. DNA for the CDR3: TGTGCCAGCAGACGCGGGACAGTCTCTAACTATGGCTACACCTTC. Amino acid sequence: CASRRGTVSNYGYTF.

There are a few counts of this clone. The rearrangement links TRBV2 to TRBJ1-6; perhaps TRBD1 as D (6 bases). The CDR3 runs 14 residues. Trimming cost V 5 bases and J 7 bases, with 12 bases left between them. Per the germline V gene, CDR1 is SNHLY and CDR2 is FYNNEI. CDR3 in DNA: TGTGCCAGCAGTCTCCCCGACAGGAATTCACCCCTCCACTTT. Its translation is CASSLPDRNSPLHF.

The V and J genes are TRBV5-6 and TRBJ1-6; D is ambiguous. CDR1 is SGHDT, CDR2 YYEEEE, per germline. Trimming removed 0 bases at V and 7 bases at J, with 14 bases between. The length of the CDR3 is 16 residues. CDR3 sequence reads: CASSLEGGRRNSPLHF. The CDR3 region has the DNA TGTGCCAGCAGCTTGGAGGGAGGGCGCAGGAATTCACCCCTCCACTTT.

The V and J genes are TRBV11-3 and TRBJ2-1; D is tentatively TRBD1 or TRBD2 (5 bases each). Germline loops: CDR1 SGHNT, CDR2 YENEEA. Trimming stripped 3 bases from V and 6 bases from J, with 6 bases between. The CDR3 length is 12 residues. Here the CDR3 DNA reads TGTGCCAGCAGCTTTGGGGGCAATGAGCAGTTCTTC. It codes for CASSFGGNEQFF.

The chain joins TRBV5-1 to TRBJ1-1, with 9 bases fitting TRBD1. The CDR3 sequence is 16 residues long. The germline V gene encodes CDR1 SGHRS and CDR2 YFSETQ. V shed 0 bases, J shed 5 bases, and the junction held 8 bases outside the gene matches. DNA for the CDR3: TGCGCCAGCAGCTTGGCGCCGGGACAGGGCGGGACTGAAGCTTTCTTT. Translation: CASSLAPGQGGTEAFF.

This clone was detected a few times. This chain connects TRBV6-6 to TRBJ1-5; TRBD1 matches 9 bases. Losses at the gene ends were 5 bases for V and 4 bases for J; bases not matched to a gene: 3. The CDR3 runs 14 residues. Germline V lookup: CDR1 MNHNY, CDR2 SVGAGI (reference sequence). CDR3 residues: CASSPGTGNQPQHF. CDR3 nucleotide sequence: TGTGCCAGCAGTCCCGGGACAGGGAATCAGCCCCAGCATTTT.

Points on this clone: This specimen includes other DNA sequences encoding the same CDR3. V usage is TRBV2 and J usage is TRBJ2-2; no reliable D call. Germline V gene sequence: CDR1 SNHLY, CDR2 FYNNEI. The ends were cut back, 4 bases at V and 3 bases at J, with 3 bases in the middle. There are 12 residues in the CDR3. The CDR3 coding sequence is TGTGCCAGCAGTGTAGACACCGGGGAGCTGTTTTTT. It codes for CASSVDTGELFF.

The V and J genes are TRBV7-8 and TRBJ1-1; D is unclear. The CDR3 loop spans 14 amino acids. V lost 5 bases, J lost 0 bases, and 10 bases lay in between. Looked up from germline, CDR1 is SGHVS and CDR2 is FQNEAQ. The CDR3 nucleotides read TGTGCCAGCAGCCGACGAGCCGTGAACACTGAAGCTTTCTTT. This translates into CASSRRAVNTEAFF.

The chain recombines TRBV11-3 with TRBJ1-1; unclear D gene. V lost 1 base and J lost 0, with 6 bases in between. The CDR3 runs to 14 residues. Germline values: CDR1 SGHNT, CDR2 YENEEA. The CDR3 here is CASSLGGVNTEAFF. The CDR3 coding sequence is TGTGCCAGCAGCTTAGGTGGGGTGAACACTGAAGCTTTCTTT.

This clone was picked up one time. The chain carries TRBV19 and TRBJ2-5; TRBD1 might be the D (6 bases). V dropped 3 bases and J dropped 3 bases, with 14 bases sitting between them. This CDR3 comprises 15 residues. Germline V gene sequence: CDR1 LNHDA, CDR2 SQIVND (reference sequence). The CDR3 coding sequence is TGTGCCAGTAGTATCGGCAGGGGTAGGGAAGAGACCCAGTACTTC. Residues: CASSIGRGREETQYF.

V and J are TRBV5-1 and TRBJ2-1, with 12 positions matching TRBD1. The J segment lost 8 bases and the V segment lost 2 bases, leaving 11 bases of the junction unmatched. Looked up from germline, CDR1 is SGHRS and CDR2 is YFSETQ. The CDR3 spans 17 residues. The CDR3 loop reads CASSFLGGGQGAHEQFF. The CDR3 coding sequence is TGCGCCAGCAGCTTCCTAGGTGGGGGACAGGGGGCCCATGAGCAGTTCTTC.